One sample yielded the 27 T cell receptor beta chains listed below, sequenced in a study of T cell clones after liver transplantation. Only in-frame clones appear in the TCRdb table, and some are missing; sequencing was by immunoSEQ multiplex PCR. The sample lists 20,000 to 25,000 clones; 55% to 70% were seen once. The sample here was CD4+ T cells from blood, taken before liver transplant. All receptors derive from a human donor who received a liver transplant.

The chain employs TRBV11-3 and TRBJ2-1; no clear D gene. The CDR3 contains 15 residues. Germline V gene sequence: CDR1 SGHNT, CDR2 YENEEA. Deletions cut 5 bases from V and 3 bases from J, with 14 bases between. The CDR3, as DNA: TGTGCCAGCAGCCCGGCGGCAGGTAACTACAATGAGCAGTTCTTC. It yields the protein CASSPAAGNYNEQFF.

The chain has TRBV19 and TRBJ2-4; the match to TRBD2 covers 12 bases. This CDR3 contains 17 residues. Losses at the gene ends were 5 bases for V and 0 bases for J; bases not matched to a gene: 5. Per the germline V gene, CDR1 is LNHDA and CDR2 is SQIVND (reference sequence). This chain's CDR3 is CASSPRGLAGAKNIQYF. The CDR3 nucleotides read TGTGCCAGTAGTCCTAGGGGACTAGCGGGAGCCAAAAACATTCAGTACTTC.

The genes are TRBV29-1 and TRBJ2-7, with TRBD1 as a possible D gene (6 bases). This CDR3 contains 12 residues. V lost 4 bases and J 4 bases, leaving 11 bases between the germline ends. From germline, CDR1 is SQVTM and CDR2 ANQGSEA. CDR3 nucleotide sequence: TGCAGCGTTGTGGTGGGGGCATACGAGCAGTACTTC. This gives the protein CSVVVGAYEQYF.

This rearrangement joins TRBV5-1 to TRBJ1-5, with D unresolved. This CDR3 contains 15 residues. V gave up 0 bases and J gave up 1 base, with 8 bases separating them. From germline, CDR1 is SGHRS and CDR2 YFSETQ. DNA of the CDR3: TGCGCCAGCAGCTTGGATACGGGGAGCAATCAGCCCCAGCATTTT. This gives the protein CASSLDTGSNQPQHF.

This clone was counted between two and nine times. The chain joins TRBV5-5 to TRBJ2-5; 9 bases map to TRBD1. The germline V gene has CDR1 SGHKS and CDR2 YYEKEE (reference sequence). The ends lost 7 bases at V and 4 bases at J; junction bases unmatched: 8. CDR3 length equals 14 residues. The CDR3 bases are TGTGCCAGCCTGACACCGGGACAGGGAGAGACCCAGTACTTC. Translated: CASLTPGQGETQYF.

This chain joins TRBV5-5 and TRBJ1-1, with D possibly matching TRBD1 (5 bases). The CDR3 totals 13 residues. V lost 0 bases, J lost 5 bases, and 8 bases lay in between. Germline V CDR1 and CDR2: SGHKS, YYEKEE (reference sequence). The CDR3 DNA reads TGTGCCAGCAGCTTGGGAGGGGTTACTGAAGCTTTCTTT. Translating it yields CASSLGGVTEAFF. Full variable domain (rest looked up from reference TRBV5-5 and TRBJ1-1): DAGVTQSPTHLIKTRGQQVTLRCSPISGHKSVSWYQQVLGQGPQFIFQYYEKEERGRGNFPDRFSARQFPNYSSELNVNALLLGDSALYLCASSLGGVTEAFFGQGTRLTVV.

The count of this clone is one. The chain links TRBV28 to TRBJ2-5; the match to TRBD2 covers 7 bases. Germline CDR1 reads MDHEN; CDR2 reads SYDVKM. This CDR3 contains 19 residues. Losses at the gene ends were 1 base for V and 0 bases for J; bases not matched to a gene: 14. This CDR3 reads CASSLSSGLGSVYQETQYF. CDR3 nucleotide sequence: TGTGCCAGCAGTTTATCTAGCGGTCTCGGATCGGTATACCAAGAGACCCAGTACTTC.

This chain connects TRBV5-6 to TRBJ2-3, with no clear D. This CDR3 is 13 amino acids long. V was pared by 4 bases and J by 4 bases, with 10 bases between. Germline V gene lookup returns CDR1 SGHDT and CDR2 YYEEEE. CDR3 in amino acids: CASSLHIADTQYF. The DNA of the CDR3 is TGTGCCAGCAGCCTCCACATTGCAGATACGCAGTATTTT.

The chain carries TRBV11-3 and TRBJ2-1, with a weak D call TRBD2 (5 bases). This CDR3 has 16 amino acids. The germline CDR1 and CDR2 sequences are SGHNT and YENEEA. V was shortened by 0 bases and J by 4 bases, with 13 bases between the two germline ends. CDR3 bases: TGTGCCAGCAGCTTAGATCAAGGGCGGGTATACAATGAGCAGTTCTTC. Its translation is CASSLDQGRVYNEQFF.

The rearrangement uses TRBV21-1 and TRBJ1-6. TRBV21-1 is given as a pseudogene. CDR3 length: 16 residues. The CDR3 nucleotides are TGTGCCAGCAGCAATCTGAGGAGGGATTGGGCTTCACCCCTCCACTTT. Amino acids: CASSNLRRDWASPLHF.

The chain couples TRBV27 to TRBJ1-6, with 9 bases that match TRBD1. Germline CDR1 reads MNHEY; CDR2 reads SMNVEV (reference sequence). The V segment lost 7 bases and the J segment 10 bases; nucleotides outside the gene matches: 8. This CDR3 is built from 14 residues. Here the CDR3 DNA reads TGTGCCAGCACCAAGGCAGACAGGGGGTCACCCCTCCACTTT. Its translation: CASTKADRGSPLHF.

This clone was detected only a few times. The gene calls are TRBV14 and TRBJ1-2; D gene ambiguous. V was trimmed by 0 bases and J by 5 bases, leaving 10 bases between them. The CDR3 length is 14 residues. The germline V gene has CDR1 SGHDN and CDR2 FVKESK. CDR3 nucleotide sequence: TGTGCCAGCAGCCAAGATATCGGCGGATATGGCTACACCTTC. Protein product: CASSQDIGGYGYTF.

The chain employs TRBV2 and TRBJ1-2; 10 bases match TRBD1. Trimming cost V 6 bases and J 5 bases; bases outside gene matches: 9. Germline V gives CDR1 SNHLY, CDR2 FYNNEI. The CDR3 contains 15 residues. The CDR3: CASSPGTGVEYGYTF. CDR3 DNA: TGTGCCAGCAGCCCCGGGACAGGGGTTGAATATGGCTACACCTTC.

This chain uses TRBV7-2 with TRBJ2-2; D gene ambiguous. Trimming took off 5 bases at V and 0 bases at J, with 10 bases between the two ends. This CDR3 is built from 15 residues. Germline V gene lookup returns CDR1 SGHTA and CDR2 FQGNSA. The DNA for the CDR3 is TGTGCCAGCAGCCTAGATTATGCGAACACCGGGGAGCTGTTTTTT. This codes for CASSLDYANTGELFF. Based on the CDR3 plus reference TRBV7-2 and TRBJ2-2, the full variable domain is GAGVSQSPSNKVTEKGKDVELRCDPISGHTALYWYRQSLGQGLEFLIYFQGNSAPDKSGLPSDRFSAERTGGSVSTLTIQRTQQEDSAVYLCASSLDYANTGELFFGEGSRLTVL.

V is TRBV7-2 and J is TRBJ1-2, with a possible D match to TRBD1 (6 bases). Per germline, CDR1 SGHTA and CDR2 FQGNSA. The V gene lost 1 base and the J gene lost 1 base, with 10 bases spanning the gap. The CDR3 loop spans 15 amino acids. CDR3 protein: CASSLVQGINYGYTF. The CDR3 DNA reads as TGTGCCAGCAGCTTAGTCCAGGGGATTAACTATGGCTACACCTTC.

This clone has a handful of counts. V and J are TRBV7-8 and TRBJ1-2; D remains unclear. CDR3 size: 15 residues. Per germline, CDR1 SGHVS and CDR2 FQNEAQ. The ends were cut back, 0 bases at V and 0 bases at J, with 8 bases in the middle. CDR3 amino acids: CASSLAVGTNYGYTF. CDR3 nucleotides: TGTGCCAGCAGCTTAGCCGTAGGGACTAACTATGGCTACACCTTC.

The rearrangement links TRBV18 to TRBJ2-7; either TRBD1 or TRBD2 may supply D (5 bases each). CDR3 length: 14 amino acids. The V end lost 0 bases, the J end lost 7 bases, and 13 bases lay between the germline ends. Per germline, CDR1 KGHSH and CDR2 LQKENI. The CDR3 spells CASSPPGTPWEQYF. In nucleotides, the CDR3 is TGTGCCAGCTCACCACCGGGGACGCCCTGGGAGCAGTACTTC.

This clone came up a few times. The V and J genes are TRBV9 and TRBJ2-5; 8 nucleotides agree with TRBD2. In germline, CDR1 is SGDLS, CDR2 YYNGEE. With 3 bases clipped from V and 1 base from J, the junction kept 14 bases outside the gene matches. CDR3 length: 18 amino acids. The CDR3 loop is CASSAHGAGGTGQETQYF. CDR3 in DNA: TGTGCCAGCAGCGCCCACGGGGCGGGGGGTACGGGCCAAGAGACCCAGTACTTC.

DNA for the CDR3: TGTGCCTGGACCACCCGATGGGGCAGCACCGGGGAGACCCAGTACTTC. Protein: CAWTTRWGSTGETQYF. V gene TRBV30 combines with J gene TRBJ2-5, with D perhaps matching TRBD1 (5 bases). The germline V gene encodes CDR1 GTSNPN and CDR2 SVGIG (reference sequence). The germline V and J ends were trimmed by 4 bases and 5 bases, with 23 bases remaining between them. The CDR3 extends over 16 amino acids.

There are a few counts of this clone. The rearrangement links TRBV12-5 to TRBJ1-5; D gene uncertain. V lost 2 bases to trimming and J lost 4 bases, with 0 bases between them. CDR3 length equals 11 residues. Germline CDR1 reads LGHNT; CDR2 reads FRNRAP. For the CDR3, the DNA is TGTGCTAGTGGTTTGAATCAGCCCCAGCATTTT. It yields the protein CASGLNQPQHF. Supplemented by reference TRBV12-5 and TRBJ1-5, the full variable domain reads DARVTQTPRHKVTEMGQEVTMRCQPILGHNTVFWYRQTMMQGLELLAYFRNRAPLDDSGMPKDRFSAEMPDATLATLKIQPSEPRDSAVYFCASGLNQPQHFGDGTRLSIL.

The rearrangement uses TRBV11-2 and TRBJ2-1; unclear D gene. CDR3 size: 13 residues. V was trimmed by 5 bases and J by 9 bases, leaving 14 bases between them. Looked up from germline, CDR1 is SGHAT and CDR2 is FQNNGV. The CDR3 sequence: CASSPRTGGEQFF. For the CDR3, the DNA is TGTGCCAGCAGCCCGAGGACGGGTGGTGAGCAGTTCTTC. Based on the CDR3 plus reference TRBV11-2 and TRBJ2-1, the full variable domain is EAGVAQSPRYKIIEKRQSVAFWCNPISGHATLYWYQQILGQGPKLLIQFQNNGVVDDSQLPKDRFSAERLKGVDSTLKIQPAKLEDSAVYLCASSPRTGGEQFFGPGTRLTVL.

The DNA of the CDR3 is TGTGCCAGCAGCTTGCAGGGGGCACAGGAGACCCAGTACTTC. It is translated as CASSLQGAQETQYF. J is TRBJ2-5 and V is TRBV5-4; 8 nucleotides line up with TRBD1. With 1 base clipped from V and 5 bases from J, the junction kept 4 bases outside the gene matches. Germline CDR1 SGHNT, CDR2 YYREEE (reference sequence). The CDR3 runs to 14 residues.

This sequence joins TRBV11-2 and TRBJ2-1; weak D call: TRBD2 (5 bases). Germline values: CDR1 SGHAT, CDR2 FQNNGV. Deletions cut 2 bases from V and 8 bases from J, with 16 bases between. This CDR3 is 15 amino acids long. As DNA, the CDR3 is TGTGCCAGCAGCTTACTCGCTAGCAGGATTGATGAGCAGTTCTTC. Translation: CASSLLASRIDEQFF.

On this clone itself: The sample carries other DNA sequences with the same CDR3. The V and J genes are TRBV30 and TRBJ1-5; the match to TRBD1 covers 7 bases. V was pared by 0 bases and J by 4 bases, with 3 bases of the junction left unmatched. The germline V gene encodes CDR1 GTSNPN and CDR2 SVGIG (reference sequence). The CDR3 is made up of 14 amino acids. The CDR3 nucleotides are TGTGCCTGGAGTGTTGCAGGGGGGAATCAGCCCCAGCATTTT. As protein: CAWSVAGGNQPQHF.

The chain recombines TRBV5-1 with TRBJ1-1; D uncertain. V lost 1 base to trimming and J lost 1 base, with 14 bases between them. Per the germline V gene, CDR1 is SGHRS and CDR2 is YFSETQ. The CDR3 runs to 16 residues. The DNA for the CDR3 is TGCGCCAGCAGCTTGTTTACTTCGGATGGGAACACTGAAGCTTTCTTT. It encodes CASSLFTSDGNTEAFF.

The V call is TRBV2, the J call TRBJ1-4; D might be TRBD1 (6 bases). CDR1 is SNHLY and CDR2 is FYNNEI in the germline V gene. The CDR3 has 12 amino acids. The V end was cut by 5 bases, the J end by 8 bases, with 9 bases between. DNA for the CDR3: TGTGCCAGCAGTCTTGACAGGGAAAAACTGTTTTTT. This sequence encodes CASSLDREKLFF.

The rearrangement uses TRBV6-6 and TRBJ2-1, with D tentatively TRBD1 or TRBD2 (6 bases each). The germline V and J ends were trimmed by 6 bases and 5 bases, with 17 bases remaining between them. The CDR3 length is 15 residues. CDR1 is MNHNY, CDR2 SVGAGI, per germline (reference sequence). CDR3 sequence (DNA): TGTGCCAGCAGAGCAGACTACGGGGGCGACAATGAGCAGTTCTTC. Its protein is CASRADYGGDNEQFF.